These 18 T cell receptor beta chains came from one sample sequenced in a study of human T cells and chemical hapten exposure. The sample's time point: patch test 1, 2 weeks after DPC sensitization. The treatment denotes: therapeutic diphenylcyclopropenone sensitization with weekly scalp DPC. TCRdb recomputed calls from the RACE reads with MiXCR, one row per CDR3 protein. The top ten hold around 4.5% of the sample, which has tens of thousands of distinct CDR3 sequences, 9.5% to 12% seen once. Here the sequenced sample was whole blood, taken in connection with sensitization to the hapten diphenylcyclopropenone (DPC). The receptors were sampled from a woman aged 50 to 65 with alopecia areata. Some clones in this sample may be carry-over from other donors' samples.

This clonotype has a handful of counts. The gene calls are TRBV9 and TRBJ1-2; the D gene is possibly TRBD1 (5 bases). V lost 0 bases and J lost 6, with 12 bases in between. The CDR3 spans 14 residues. Germline V CDR1 and CDR2: SGDLS, YYNGEE. The CDR3 DNA reads TGTGCCAGCAGCGTAGCTCAGGGTAGGGATGGCTACACCTTC. Its protein is CASSVAQGRDGYTF. The variable domain in full, completed from reference TRBV9 and TRBJ1-2, reads DSGVTQTPKHLITATGQRVTLRCSPRSGDLSVYWYQQSLDQGLQFLIQYYNGEERAKGNILERFSAQQFPDLHSELNLSSLELGDSALYFCASSVAQGRDGYTFGSGTRLTVV.

The table lists this clonotype with many counts. V gene TRBV7-8 combines with J gene TRBJ1-2; 10 bases match TRBD1. The V segment lost 3 bases and the J segment 9 bases; nucleotides outside the gene matches: 4. This CDR3 has 13 amino acids. Germline CDR1 is SGHVS and CDR2 is FQNEAQ. CDR3 sequence (DNA): TGTGCCAGCAGCTTGGGACAGGGGCTCAGCTACACCTTC. This encodes CASSLGQGLSYTF.

J is TRBJ2-5 and V is TRBV18, with D possibly called TRBD1 or TRBD2 (5 bases each). Germline CDR1 is KGHSH and CDR2 is LQKENI. The V end lost 4 bases, the J end lost 7 bases, and 22 bases lay between the germline ends. CDR3 length: 16 residues. The CDR3 sequence is CASSHQSGRIVGTQYF. In nucleotides, the CDR3 is TGTGCCAGCTCACATCAATCGGGACGAATTGTAGGGACCCAGTACTTC. Using reference TRBV18 and TRBJ2-5 for the parts outside the CDR3, the full variable domain is NAGVMQNPRHLVRRRGQEARLRCSPMKGHSHVYWYRQLPEEGLKFMVYLQKENIIDESGMPKERFSAEFPKEGPSILRIQQVVRGDSAAYFCASSHQSGRIVGTQYFGPGTRLLVL.

In its sample, this clonotype was seen a few times. The chain carries TRBV28 and TRBJ1-6; D possibly corresponds to TRBD1 (5 bases). Germline V CDR1 and CDR2: MDHEN, SYDVKM. Trimming shortened V by 8 bases and J by 7 bases, and 12 bases separated the two germline ends. The CDR3 is 13 amino acids. CDR3 nucleotide sequence: TGTGCCAGCCTCCCGGGGGGAAATTCACCCCTCCACTTT. It specifies CASLPGGNSPLHF.

CDR3 sequence reads: CASSSPPGGYEQYF. The DNA for the CDR3 is TGTGCCAGCAGCTCCCCGCCGGGGGGGTACGAGCAGTACTTC. The genes are TRBV7-2 and TRBJ2-7; 8 nucleotides agree with TRBD2. Trimming took 4 bases from V and 4 from J; bases not matched to a gene: 6. This CDR3 contains 14 residues. The germline V gene encodes CDR1 SGHTA and CDR2 FQGNSA.

The chain links TRBV7-9 to TRBJ2-6; D possibly corresponds to TRBD1 (5 bases). The V gene's germline CDR1 is SEHNR and CDR2 FQNEAQ (reference sequence). The CDR3 sequence is 15 residues long. V dropped 2 bases and J dropped 2 bases, with 7 bases sitting between them. CDR3 protein: CASSLKGAGANVLTF. The CDR3 region has the DNA TGTGCCAGCAGCTTAAAAGGGGCTGGGGCCAACGTCCTGACTTTC.

This clonotype has at least ten counts. The chain joins TRBV7-2 to TRBJ1-4; TRBD1 is a possible D gene (6 bases). The CDR3 has 15 amino acids. The V end was cut by 5 bases, the J end by 4 bases, with 14 bases between. Germline CDR1 SGHTA, CDR2 FQGNSA. The CDR3 nucleotides are TGTGCCAGCAGCCCCAGACAGGCGATTAATGAAAAACTGTTTTTT. Translated, it gives CASSPRQAINEKLFF.

Worth noting for this clonotype: As the CDR3 is not closed by the conserved phenylalanine or tryptophan, this likely results from a read error. The chain couples TRBV30 to TRBJ2-1; D uncertain. The CDR3 consists of 14 residues. The germline V gene encodes CDR1 GTSNPN and CDR2 SVGIG (reference sequence). V lost 0 bases and J 3 bases, leaving 9 bases between the germline ends. CDR3 DNA: TGTGCCTGGAGTGTAGGTGCCCTCTACAATGAGCAGTTCTTG. Amino acids: CAWSVGALYNEQFL.

This clonotype was observed many times. This chain joins TRBV20-1 and TRBJ2-3, with D possibly being TRBD2 (6 bases). Germline-derived CDR1 and CDR2 are DFQATT and SNEGSKA (reference sequence). This CDR3 spans 15 amino acids. V was clipped by 6 bases and J by 2 bases, with 18 bases between them. The chain's CDR3 is CSAGEASALTDTQYF. The CDR3 DNA reads as TGCAGTGCCGGGGAGGCTAGCGCCCTCACAGATACGCAGTATTTT.

The CDR3 region has the DNA TGTGCCAGCAGCCGTGGACAGGCGGCCTACGAGCAGTACTTC. This gives the protein CASSRGQAAYEQYF. The rearrangement links TRBV28 to TRBJ2-7, with 7 bases matching TRBD1. The V gene's germline CDR1 is MDHEN and CDR2 SYDVKM. The V and J ends lost 6 bases and 2 bases, in that order; junction bases with no gene match: 7. The CDR3 spans 14 residues.

A few counts support this clonotype. V and J are TRBV11-2 and TRBJ2-1; 14 nucleotides line up with TRBD2. The CDR3 has 16 residues. Germline CDR1 is SGHAT and CDR2 is FQNNGV. V lost 1 base to trimming and J lost 6 bases; unmatched junction nucleotides: 2. As DNA, the CDR3 is TGTGCCAGCAGCTTAGGAGGACTAGCGGGAGGCAATGAGCAGTTCTTC. This translates into CASSLGGLAGGNEQFF.

A few counts support this clonotype. This chain joins TRBV7-2 and TRBJ1-1; no definite D call. V lost 1 base and J 8 bases, leaving 8 bases between the germline ends. Germline V CDR1 and CDR2: SGHTA, FQGNSA. The CDR3 runs to 12 residues. The CDR3 DNA follows: TGTGCCAGCAGCTTAGAAATCCGGGAAGCTTTCTTT. Protein sequence: CASSLEIREAFF.

The rearrangement joins TRBV6-6 to TRBJ2-3; possibly TRBD1 for D (6 bases). Germline CDR1 MNHNY, CDR2 SVGAGI (reference sequence). V shed 6 bases and J shed 6 bases, with 22 bases lying between them. The length of the CDR3 is 16 residues. Here the CDR3 DNA reads TGTGCCAGCAGCCAATACTCGACAGGAGTTTTGGATACGCAGTATTTT. It yields the protein CASSQYSTGVLDTQYF.

On this clonotype: Being one base from a much bigger clone, this may be a read error. The chain combines TRBV10-1 with TRBJ2-1; the D gene is possibly TRBD2 (5 bases). V was clipped by 3 bases and J by 8 bases, with 17 bases between them. Germline values: CDR1 WNHNN, CDR2 SYGVQD (reference sequence). The CDR3 totals 15 residues. The DNA for the CDR3 is TGCGCCAGCAGTGAAAGCGGAAGAAATAACGATGAGCAGTTCTTC. Translating it yields CASSESGRNNDEQFF.

In its sample, this clonotype was seen many times. J is TRBJ2-5 and V is TRBV29-1, with 7 bases identical to TRBD2. The CDR3 contains 14 residues. Germline V lookup: CDR1 SQVTM, CDR2 ANQGSEA. V shed 6 bases, J shed 3 bases, and the junction held 10 bases outside the gene matches. The CDR3 nucleotides are TGCAGCGTCGACCCGGCAGCGGGGAAAGAGACCCAGTACTTC. Its protein product is CSVDPAAGKETQYF. The full variable domain, completed using reference TRBV29-1 and TRBJ2-5, is SAVISQKPSRDICQRGTSLTIQCQVDSQVTMMFWYRQQPGQSLTLIATANQGSEATYESGFVIDKFPISRPNLTFSTLTVSNMSPEDSSIYLCSVDPAAGKETQYFGPGTRLLVL.

The table lists this clonotype with a few counts. V gene TRBV7-2 combines with J gene TRBJ1-6; D is ambiguous. CDR1 and CDR2 (germline): SGHTA, FQGNSA. Trimming removed 0 bases from V and 7 bases from J, with 7 bases in between. This CDR3 is built from 14 residues. CDR3 region: CASSLAAANSPLHF. In DNA, the CDR3 is TGTGCCAGCAGCTTAGCGGCAGCCAATTCACCCCTCCACTTT.

This clonotype has ten or more counts. The chain carries TRBV12-3 or TRBV12-4 and TRBJ2-1; 8 bases align to TRBD1. V gave up 6 bases and J gave up 6 bases; unmatched junction bases: 10. This CDR3 region has 15 residues. For the CDR3, the DNA is TGTGCCAGCAGCCCAGACAGGGGAAAGGGCAATGAGCAGTTCTTC. As protein: CASSPDRGKGNEQFF.

This clonotype has at least ten counts. The J gene is TRBJ2-5, the V gene TRBV12-3 or TRBV12-4, with D possibly being TRBD2 (5 bases). V dropped 4 bases and J dropped 4 bases, with 10 bases sitting between them. The CDR3 extends over 13 amino acids. The CDR3 is CASSYGGGETQYF. The CDR3 DNA follows: TGTGCCAGCAGTTACGGAGGCGGAGAGACCCAGTACTTC.